The TCR beta chain described here comes from a study of blood T cell repertoires in COVID-19 (dated by TCRdb to 2018 to 2021). Some background on the complete study: Samples covering the acute and convalescent phases of COVID-19 were provided by collaborators in the United States, Italy and Spain. The material from the prospective study consisted of cDNA or gDNA derived from T cells, B-cell-depleted T cells, or PBMCs. Deeply sampled blood TCRbeta repertoires from subjects exposed to, actively infected with, or recovered from COVID-19 were included in the dataset. A freely available public database, intended as a resource for researchers studying the immune response to SARS-CoV-2, is where the repertoires were released. The samples were drawn from two sources: the first 160 participants of the ongoing ImmuneRACE study, and 1,254 subjects contributed by 6 global collaborators. The sample metadata nearly always contained a de-identified subject ID, COVID-19 status, age in years and sex. Where available, HLA class I and class II types were obtained from metadata supplied by the sample provider rather than from assay-based typing.

Participants in the prospective study were enrolled through a virtual design, were aged 18 to 89 years, and lived in under 25 United States geographic areas. Cohort assignment in the prospective study relied on participant-reported clinical history from a screening survey and a study questionnaire. A participant counted as exposed if, within 2 weeks of entering the study, that participant had been in contact with someone who had a PCR-confirmed or clinician-diagnosed COVID-19 case. In the prospective study, mobile phlebotomists collected whole blood, serum and a nasopharyngeal or oropharyngeal swab from each participant. Prospective study participants could optionally give additional blood draws and questionnaires over a roughly 2-month period. Blood samples from the prospective study were shipped frozen or at room temperature prior to DNA extraction. As for this clone: Its antigen target is currently unknown. Nothing much larger sits one base from this clone, and base qualities are not available.

The paper's findings and limits, for the study overall: How much clinical and demographic metadata was included differed by source and by participant, and the metadata was provided uncurated.

The immunoSEQ Assay, a bias-controlled multiplex PCR, was used to amplify TCRbeta CDR3 regions from genomic DNA. From the authors' description of their analysis: The number of nucleated cells in each sample was estimated by amplification of reference gene primers within the assay. To quantify the absolute abundance of each unique TCRbeta CDR3 rearrangement, sequence reads were collapsed and filtered. For each sample, productive Simpson clonality was calculated as the square root of Simpson's diversity index over productive rearrangements. Held by TCRdb, this immuneACCESS table contains in-frame sequences only and omits some clones. Under half of the omission traces to an unresolved V gene where checked; the cause of the rest is unknown. The V and J calls and clone size come from that table; D and trimming were worked out from the DNA. Here the sample has about 190,000 clones; 84% occur a single time. In total, the top ten clones hold around 2.9% of the sample.

The V end loses 4 bases and the J end loses 6 bases, and a stretch of 10 bases separates them. CDR1 and CDR2 were assigned from the germline V gene as SGHRS and YFSETQ. CDR3 length: 12 amino acids, cysteine to phenylalanine. Kept here is only the CDR3 DNA, which spans 36 bases and is read in frame from base 1. The TCR comes from a young woman who had been exposed to COVID-19. The chain is made from TRBV5-1 and TRBJ1-1, with the D gene uncertain. Sequenced: PBMCs or T cells enriched from blood (not recorded which). The CDR3 has the sequence CASSVFGPEAFF. The nucleotide sequence is given as TGCGCCAGCAGCGTGTTTGGGCCTGAAGCTTTCTTT.